This passage covers 7 T cell receptor beta chains from one sample sequenced in a study of CD8+ T cells in alopecia areata. cDNA serving as the sequencing template came from extracted, reverse transcribed RNA. The table came from immunoSEQ multiplex PCR; TCRdb's copy has only in-frame clones and leaves some out. In the table there are around 150,000 clones, 62% of which are singletons. Sequenced: CD8+ T cells sorted from blood. These receptors were collected from a human donor in good health.

The chain employs TRBV5-1 and TRBJ2-7; D is tentatively TRBD1 or TRBD2 (5 bases each). Germline V gives CDR1 SGHRS, CDR2 YFSETQ. Trimming pared 4 bases from V and 2 bases from J, leaving 10 bases between. The CDR3 spans 13 residues. CDR3 sequence: CASSGQGAYEQYF. CDR3 DNA sequence: TGCGCCAGCAGCGGCCAGGGAGCCTACGAGCAGTACTTC.

The chain employs TRBV25-1 and TRBJ2-1; D is ambiguous. Trimming cost V 6 bases and J 15 bases, with 18 bases left between them. In germline, CDR1 is MGHDK, CDR2 SYGVNS. CDR3 length: 12 amino acids. In DNA form, the CDR3 reads TGTGCCAGCAGCCACGCGGCGCTAGAACCGTTCTTC. Translation gives CASSHAALEPFF.

The genes are TRBV2 and TRBJ1-4; D perhaps matches TRBD1 (5 bases). The germline gives CDR1 SNHLY, CDR2 FYNNEI. This CDR3 spans 15 amino acids. The V end was cut by 8 bases, the J end by 8 bases, with 21 bases between. The CDR3 protein is CASVVFGTGEEKLFF. In nucleotides, the CDR3 is TGTGCCAGCGTAGTTTTCGGGACGGGCGAAGAAAAACTGTTTTTT.

The chain carries TRBV9 and TRBJ2-1; a weak D match, TRBD2 (6 bases). The CDR3 loop spans 15 amino acids. Per the germline V gene, CDR1 is SGDLS and CDR2 is YYNGEE. The V gene lost 0 bases and the J gene lost 7 bases, with 14 bases spanning the gap. As DNA, the CDR3 is TGTGCCAGCAGCGTAGCGGACGGGAGTGGAAATGAGCAGTTCTTC. This gives the protein CASSVADGSGNEQFF.

DNA for the CDR3: TGTGCCAGCGGGACAGGGCTCAATCAGCCCCAGCATTTT. Translated, it gives CASGTGLNQPQHF. This chain links TRBV7-9 with TRBJ1-5, with 9 positions matching TRBD1. Germline V CDR1 and CDR2: SEHNR, FQNEAQ (reference sequence). The trim removed 8 bases at V and 3 bases at J, leaving 2 bases unmatched. This CDR3 is built from 13 residues.

The chain uses TRBV6-6 and TRBJ2-3, with a weak D call TRBD2 (5 bases). V was shortened by 3 bases and J by 2 bases, with 15 bases between the two germline ends. This CDR3 comprises 16 residues. In germline, CDR1 is MNHNY, CDR2 SVGAGI (reference sequence). The CDR3 reads CASSYIGRAITDTQYF. The CDR3 coding sequence is TGTGCCAGCAGTTATATCGGGCGGGCAATCACAGATACGCAGTATTTT.

This clone was observed a few times. The gene calls are TRBV5-1 and TRBJ1-1; no clear D gene. The ends were cut back, 0 bases at V and 8 bases at J, with 14 bases in the middle. CDR3 length: 14 amino acids. CDR1 is SGHRS, CDR2 YFSETQ, per germline. In nucleotides, the CDR3 is TGCGCCAGCAGCTTGGCCGTAGCGGTGGGGGAAGCTTTCTTT. It is translated as CASSLAVAVGEAFF.